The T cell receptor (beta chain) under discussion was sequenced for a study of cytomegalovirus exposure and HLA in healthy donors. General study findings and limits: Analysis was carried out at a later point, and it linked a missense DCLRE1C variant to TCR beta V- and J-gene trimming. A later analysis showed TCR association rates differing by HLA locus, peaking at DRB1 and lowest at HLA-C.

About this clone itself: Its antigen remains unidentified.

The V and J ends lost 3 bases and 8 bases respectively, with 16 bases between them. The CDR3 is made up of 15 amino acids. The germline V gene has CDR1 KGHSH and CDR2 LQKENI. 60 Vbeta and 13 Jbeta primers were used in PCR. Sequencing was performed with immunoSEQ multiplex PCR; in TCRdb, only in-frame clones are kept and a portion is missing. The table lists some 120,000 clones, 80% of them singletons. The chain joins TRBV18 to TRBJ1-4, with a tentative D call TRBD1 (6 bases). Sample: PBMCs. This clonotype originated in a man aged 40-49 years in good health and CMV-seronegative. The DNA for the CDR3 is TGTGCCAGCTCACCGGCGGGGGGCGCGATCGAAAAACTGTTTTTT. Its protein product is CASSPAGGAIEKLFF.